This TCR beta chain was retrieved from a study of cytomegalovirus exposure and HLA in healthy donors. The method was immunoSEQ multiplex PCR; TCRdb's version includes in-frame clones alone and lacks a portion of them. Of approximately 160,000 clones detected, over 80% appear once; the ten largest clones hold around 2.5%. General observations from the study: Cytomegalovirus-associated TCR beta chains were listed, numbering 150 to 200. Reported performance of the classifier showed diagnosis of cytomegalovirus status with high specificity and sensitivity.

As for this clone: Its specificity is not known.

The validation cohort, a group of roughly 120 subjects, included the donors and was separate from the roughly 600-subject first cohort. This CDR3 spans 14 amino acids. Per the germline V gene, CDR1 is MNHEY and CDR2 is SVGAGI. Trimming removed 2 bases from V and 6 bases from J, with 14 bases in between. The sequence came from a young man in good health and CMV-seropositive. The V gene is TRBV6-5, the J gene TRBJ2-7; D remains unclear. Sequencing input: PBMCs. The CDR3 region is CASSYNSYSSEQYF. CDR3 coding DNA: TGTGCCAGCAGTTACAATAGCTATTCGTCCGAGCAGTACTTC.